This T cell receptor beta chain was obtained from a study of T cell responses to AZD1222 COVID-19 vaccine. Germline V lookup: CDR1 MNHEY, CDR2 SVGAGI. Trimming pared 6 bases from V and 10 bases from J, leaving 16 bases between. CDR3 size: 14 residues. In regard to this clone: Its cognate antigen is unknown.

Produced via immunoSEQ multiplex PCR; TCRdb's table is partial and in-frame only. The sample gives some 110,000 clones, approximately 90% of which show up once; 1.6% is in the top ten. General study findings and limits: Elevations in Spike-specific TCR breadth and depth followed administration of two AZD1222 doses.

Sequences were derived from peripheral blood, sampled 28 days after the second AZD1222 dose. The chain employs TRBV6-5 and TRBJ1-6; possible D gene TRBD1, 6 bases. The clonotype comes from an adult who received the AZD1222 COVID-19 vaccine. The CDR3: CASSPGTRDSPLHF. DNA of the CDR3: TGTGCCAGCAGCCCAGGGACAAGAGACTCACCCCTCCACTTT.